This T cell receptor (beta chain) derives from a study of neurological immune-mediated disorders. V was clipped by 7 bases and J by 12 bases, with 19 bases between them. CDR1 is SGHDN and CDR2 is FVKESK in the germline V gene. The CDR3 spans 13 residues. The table lists this clonotype with many counts. TCRdb reprocessed the 5' RACE reads with MiXCR, giving one entry per CDR3 protein. The sample holds 15,000 to 20,000 distinct CDR3 sequences; roughly 10% are singletons and the top ten take approximately 29%. This clonotype originated in a woman in her fifties or sixties in good health. The sequenced material came from CD8+ T cells from blood. The chain has TRBV14 and TRBJ2-1, with a possible D match to TRBD2 (6 bases). CDR3 sequence (DNA): TGTGCCAGCACCCCGGGGGACTTCTGGGGGCAGTTCTTC. Translating gives CASTPGDFWGQFF.